This passage covers 14 T cell receptor beta chains from one sample sequenced in a study of blood T cell repertoires in COVID-19. Profiled with immunoSEQ multiplex PCR; TCRdb holds only in-frame clones, not every one. In the table there are some 260,000 clones, over 65% of which are singletons. The material sequenced was peripheral blood. Every receptor here comes from an elderly woman with acute or convalescent COVID-19.

This chain joins TRBV29-1 and TRBJ1-4, with TRBD1 matching 8 bases. The length of the CDR3 is 15 residues. The V gene's germline CDR1 is SQVTM and CDR2 ANQGSEA. V shed 1 base, J shed 13 bases, and the junction held 14 bases outside the gene matches. For the CDR3, the DNA is TGCAGCGTTGAAGTGCGACAGGGGAAAAAATTAAGACTGTTTTTT. It encodes CSVEVRQGKKLRLFF.

This clone was seen a few times. This rearrangement joins TRBV12-3 or TRBV12-4 to TRBJ2-3, with D possibly being TRBD2 (6 bases). V was shortened by 5 bases and J by 14 bases, with 17 bases between the two germline ends. CDR3 length: 12 amino acids. For the CDR3, the DNA is TGTGCCAGCAGTCATCCGGGGGACCAATTGTATTTT. Amino acid sequence: CASSHPGDQLYF.

The chain links TRBV7-6 to TRBJ1-1; the D is unclear. The CDR3 covers 16 residues. V lost 7 bases and J 2 bases, leaving 20 bases between the germline ends. Germline assignment: CDR1 SGHVS and CDR2 FNYEAQ. The CDR3 DNA follows: TGTGCCAGCACCCCGGGGAGATCCTCATCTAACACTGAAGCTTTCTTT. It specifies CASTPGRSSSNTEAFF.

This clone was picked up a small number of times. V gene TRBV7-9 combines with J gene TRBJ2-2; D unresolved. This CDR3 is 14 amino acids long. Germline V gives CDR1 SEHNR, CDR2 FQNEAQ (reference sequence). With 11 bases removed from V and 0 bases from J, the gap between germline ends came to 13 bases. In nucleotides, the CDR3 is TGTGCCGTATACCAACAACCGAACACCGGGGAGCTGTTTTTT. Residues: CAVYQQPNTGELFF.

The gene calls are TRBV10-3 and TRBJ1-4, with 10 bases lining up with TRBD1. J gave up 5 bases and V 0 bases, and 3 bases lay outside the gene matches. The CDR3 extends over 16 amino acids. Germline V CDR1 and CDR2: ENHRY, SYGVKD. In nucleotides, the CDR3 is TGTGCCATCAGTGAGTCTGACAGGGGGCTCAATGAAAAACTGTTTTTT. Its translation is CAISESDRGLNEKLFF.

The rearrangement joins TRBV9 to TRBJ2-1; TRBD2 agrees at 13 bases. V dropped 4 bases and J dropped 8; count of bases not matched to a gene: 6. Germline lookup yields CDR1 SGDLS and CDR2 YYNGEE. This CDR3 is built from 15 residues. For the CDR3, the DNA is TGTGCCAGCAGCATACTAGCGGGAGGGAGCGATGAGCAGTTCTTC. Protein: CASSILAGGSDEQFF.

The V and J genes are TRBV10-3 and TRBJ2-5; 11 positions agree with TRBD2. V lost 4 bases to trimming and J lost 2 bases; unmatched junction nucleotides: 6. Germline V gene lookup returns CDR1 ENHRY and CDR2 SYGVKD. This CDR3 is built from 16 residues. CDR3 residues: CAISGTTSGIQETQYF. CDR3 DNA sequence: TGTGCCATCAGTGGGACGACTAGCGGGATTCAAGAGACCCAGTACTTC.

The chain uses TRBV6-6 and TRBJ2-7, with 9 bases matching TRBD1. CDR3 length equals 15 residues. From germline, CDR1 is MNHNY and CDR2 SVGAGI (reference sequence). Losses at the gene ends were 1 base for V and 4 bases for J; bases not matched to a gene: 5. In nucleotides, the CDR3 is TGTGCCAGCAGTTACTTGGGGACAGGGTATTACGAGCAGTACTTC. This translates into CASSYLGTGYYEQYF.

The chain has TRBV5-1 and TRBJ2-5; possible D gene TRBD1, 6 bases. The CDR3 extends over 16 amino acids. V lost 4 bases to trimming and J lost 1 base, with 17 bases between them. Germline loops: CDR1 SGHRS, CDR2 YFSETQ. The CDR3 sequence: CASSPGSVGAQETQYF. CDR3 sequence (DNA): TGCGCCAGCAGCCCCGGATCGGTGGGGGCCCAAGAGACCCAGTACTTC.

The rearrangement uses TRBV5-8 and TRBJ2-1; weak D call: TRBD2 (5 bases). V lost 0 bases, J lost 9 bases, and 16 bases lay in between. CDR1 SGHTS and CDR2 YDEGEE come from the germline V gene. The CDR3 runs to 15 residues. Here the CDR3 DNA reads TGTGCCAGCAGCTTGGGGAGGTTAAGGGCGAGTGAGCAGTTCTTC. Amino acid sequence: CASSLGRLRASEQFF. Supplemented by reference TRBV5-8 and TRBJ2-1, the full variable domain reads EAGVTQSPTHLIKTRGQQATLRCSPISGHTSVYWYQQALGLGLQFLLWYDEGEERNRGNFPPRFSGRQFPNYSSELNVNALELEDSALYLCASSLGRLRASEQFFGPGTRLTVL.

The J gene is TRBJ1-2, the V gene TRBV5-1; a weak D match, TRBD1 (5 bases). The V end lost 2 bases, the J end lost 8 bases, and 10 bases lay between the germline ends. From germline, CDR1 is SGHRS and CDR2 YFSETQ. The CDR3 is made up of 12 amino acids. The DNA of the CDR3 is TGCGCCAGCAGCTTAGACAGTGAAGGCTACACCTTC. This codes for CASSLDSEGYTF.

The J gene is TRBJ1-6, the V gene TRBV19; no definite D call. The CDR3 loop spans 15 amino acids. Trimming pared 3 bases from V and 6 bases from J, leaving 12 bases between. From germline, CDR1 is LNHDA and CDR2 SQIVND (reference sequence). This CDR3 is CASSIGVSINSPLHF. Here the CDR3 DNA reads TGTGCCAGTAGTATCGGGGTCAGTATTAATTCACCCCTCCACTTT.

The J gene is TRBJ2-5, the V gene TRBV5-1, with D possibly TRBD2 on 5 matching bases. Germline V CDR1 and CDR2: SGHRS, YFSETQ. The CDR3 has 13 residues. Trimming took off 1 base at V and 5 bases at J, with 9 bases between the two ends. The CDR3 sequence is CASSLPSRETQYF. The CDR3 DNA is TGCGCCAGCAGCTTGCCTAGCAGGGAGACCCAGTACTTC. Looking up the rest from reference TRBV5-1 and TRBJ2-5 gives the full variable domain: KAGVTQTPRYLIKTRGQQVTLSCSPISGHRSVSWYQQTPGQGLQFLFEYFSETQRNKGNFPGRFSGRQFSNSRSEMNVSTLELGDSALYLCASSLPSRETQYFGPGTRLLVL.

The chain joins TRBV6-5 to TRBJ2-1; the D is unclear. CDR1 is MNHEY and CDR2 is SVGAGI in the germline V gene. The CDR3 is 13 residues long. V was clipped by 4 bases and J by 10 bases, with 14 bases between them. The CDR3 DNA follows: TGTGCCAGCAGTTCGATCCCAGGTAGGGAGCAGTTCTTC. This gives the protein CASSSIPGREQFF.